This T cell receptor beta chain appears in the sequencing data of a study of regulatory T cells in long-lasting Graves disease. As for the study in general: Those Graves' patients who were newly diagnosed had been on antithyroid drugs under 3 months.

Study-wide findings and caveats: A limited number of samples was an acknowledged limitation.

This clonotype has a handful of counts. What it binds is not known. Library construction for TCR beta used iRepertoire HTBI primers and Arm-PCR of CDR3 regions. TCRdb redid the calling of the multiplex PCR reads with MiXCR, one entry per CDR3 protein. Among approximately 480,000 distinct CDR3 sequences listed, about 16% were seen once. The time point denotes: newly diagnosed GD, antithyroid drugs for less than 3 months. There was RNA extracted from PBMCs, and the TCR library was made from it. Each patient gave approximately 9.2 milliliters of EDTA-anticoagulated peripheral blood. CDR1 and CDR2 (germline): MDHEN, SYDVKM. V lost 4 bases to trimming and J lost 7 bases, with 14 bases between them. There are 15 residues in the CDR3. These same data were also listed under a study on T cells in Graves' hyperthyroidism and ophthalmopathy.

The chain links TRBV28 to TRBJ1-6, with a weak D call TRBD1 (6 bases). The receptor comes from a man in his forties with Graves disease. The sample was peripheral blood mononuclear cells (PBMCs), taken at new diagnosis, from a patient treated with antithyroid drugs. As DNA, the CDR3 is TGTGCCAGCAGTTCACAGGGAGTAGGGAATTCACCCCTCCACTTT. It is translated as CASSSQGVGNSPLHF.